One and the same sample provided the 26 T cell receptor beta chains below, sequenced in a study of shared clonotypes between healthy human individuals. CD8 cells regarded as naive lacked CD45RO, were positively chosen for CCR7, and omitted terminally differentiated effector memory CD45RA+ cells. Measured with immunoSEQ multiplex PCR; TCRdb has only the in-frame clones, and not every one. The sample has about 580,000 clones; about 98% are singletons. The sequenced sample was naive CD8+ T cells sorted from blood. Every receptor here comes from a man aged 25-45 years in good health.

The chain is built from TRBV2 and TRBJ2-1, with no clear D. Germline-derived CDR1 and CDR2 are SNHLY and FYNNEI. There are 12 residues in the CDR3. V dropped 8 bases and J dropped 7 bases, with 12 bases sitting between them. The CDR3: CASRTVINEQFF. In DNA form, the CDR3 reads TGTGCCAGCCGTACCGTTATTAATGAGCAGTTCTTC.

V is TRBV29-1 and J is TRBJ2-7; D gene ambiguous. CDR1 is SQVTM and CDR2 is ANQGSEA in the germline V gene. V lost 7 bases to trimming and J lost 3 bases, with 10 bases between them. The CDR3 is made up of 11 amino acids. CDR3 sequence reads: CSGQNNYEQYF. The CDR3 DNA sequence: TGCAGCGGGCAGAATAACTACGAGCAGTACTTC.

This chain uses TRBV27 with TRBJ1-2; D gene ambiguous. The CDR3 is made up of 14 amino acids. Trimming cost V 1 base and J 6 bases, with 12 bases left between them. CDR1 and CDR2 (germline): MNHEY, SMNVEV (reference sequence). The CDR3 DNA sequence: TGTGCCAGCAGTTTATATTCGGCTCTCGATGGCTACACCTTC. The encoded protein is CASSLYSALDGYTF.

The chain combines TRBV19 with TRBJ2-6; D is uncertain. The CDR3 sequence is 14 residues long. Germline V gene lookup returns CDR1 LNHDA and CDR2 SQIVND (reference sequence). V shed 3 bases and J shed 4 bases, with 7 bases lying between them. The CDR3 reads CASSIFRGANVLTF. Written as DNA, the CDR3 is TGTGCCAGTAGTATTTTCCGCGGGGCCAACGTCCTGACTTTC.

V is TRBV11-2 and J is TRBJ2-7; 9 bases match TRBD1. V shed 5 bases and J 2 bases; nucleotides not matched to a gene: 1. The germline CDR1 and CDR2 sequences are SGHAT and FQNNGV. The CDR3 runs to 13 residues. This CDR3 reads CASSGDRAYEQYF. The CDR3 coding sequence is TGTGCCAGCAGCGGGGACAGGGCCTACGAGCAGTACTTC.

The chain combines TRBV4-1 with TRBJ2-1; D not certain. Germline V gene lookup returns CDR1 MGHRA and CDR2 YSYEKL. V was pared by 4 bases and J by 0 bases, with 19 bases between. The CDR3 totals 18 residues. CDR3 DNA: TGCGCCAGCAGCCCCCTGCCTGGTCTATTGAGCTCCTACAATGAGCAGTTCTTC. This codes for CASSPLPGLLSSYNEQFF.

CDR3 sequence reads: CSTGRNTGEQYF. Here the CDR3 DNA reads TGCAGCACCGGACGGAATACGGGGGAGCAGTACTTC. The rearrangement joins TRBV29-1 to TRBJ2-7, with TRBD2 as a possible D gene (5 bases). This CDR3 has 12 residues. Per germline, CDR1 SQVTM and CDR2 ANQGSEA. Trimming stripped 8 bases from V and 7 bases from J, with 18 bases between.

V is TRBV27 and J is TRBJ2-1; a weak D match, TRBD1 (6 bases). V lost 0 bases, J lost 6 bases, and 18 bases lay in between. CDR1 and CDR2 from the germline V gene are MNHEY and SMNVEV (reference sequence). The CDR3 runs to 17 residues. The CDR3 spells CASSLSPMISQGNEQFF. CDR3 in DNA: TGTGCCAGCAGTTTATCGCCGATGATTTCACAGGGCAATGAGCAGTTCTTC.

The chain couples TRBV4-1 to TRBJ2-7, with D maybe TRBD2 (5 bases). V was pared by 4 bases and J by 2 bases, with 9 bases between. CDR1 and CDR2 from the germline V gene are MGHRA and YSYEKL. The CDR3 runs to 13 residues. The CDR3 DNA reads as TGCGCCAGCAGCCCCGAGGGTGCCTACGAGCAGTACTTC. Residues: CASSPEGAYEQYF.

The chain is built from TRBV5-1 and TRBJ1-2, with 9 bases aligning to TRBD1. CDR3 length: 15 amino acids. J gave up 7 bases and V 0 bases, and 7 bases lay outside the gene matches. CDR1 is SGHRS, CDR2 YFSETQ, per germline. In nucleotides, the CDR3 is TGCGCCAGCAGCTTGGGGGACAGGGCTTACGGTGGCTACACCTTC. Translating it yields CASSLGDRAYGGYTF.

A note on this clone: At one end, the junction sequence differs from germline, possibly due to a read error. V usage is TRBV27 and J usage is TRBJ2-1, with 10 positions matching TRBD2. The CDR3 covers 17 residues. Germline-derived CDR1 and CDR2 are MNHEY and SMNVEV (reference sequence). CDR3 nucleotide sequence: TGTGCCAGCAGCTTATCCCCTAGCGGGAGCTCCTACAATGAGCAGTTCTTC. As protein: CASSLSPSGSSYNEQFF.

The rearrangement joins TRBV5-1 to TRBJ2-1; D unresolved. Trimming removed 6 bases from V and 4 bases from J, with 14 bases in between. CDR3 length: 14 residues. Germline V gives CDR1 SGHRS, CDR2 YFSETQ. The CDR3, as DNA: TGCGCCAGCAATTGGGATACCCCTTACAATGAGCAGTTCTTC. Residues: CASNWDTPYNEQFF.

This sequence joins TRBV5-1 and TRBJ2-1; TRBD1 agrees at 9 bases. The CDR3 is 15 residues long. Germline-derived CDR1 and CDR2 are SGHRS and YFSETQ. The trim removed 6 bases at V and 1 base at J, leaving 5 bases unmatched. The chain's CDR3 is CASTQDRGSYNEQFF. In DNA form, the CDR3 reads TGCGCCAGCACTCAGGACAGGGGATCCTACAATGAGCAGTTCTTC.

The chain recombines TRBV27 with TRBJ1-5; the match to TRBD1 covers 10 bases. The CDR3 loop spans 16 amino acids. Trimming removed 5 bases from V and 2 bases from J; junction bases left unmatched: 6. Germline V gene lookup returns CDR1 MNHEY and CDR2 SMNVEV (reference sequence). The CDR3: CASSADRGFGNQPQHF. The CDR3 coding sequence is TGTGCCAGCAGTGCGGACAGGGGGTTTGGCAATCAGCCCCAGCATTTT.

The genes are TRBV2 and TRBJ2-7; 9 bases align to TRBD2. CDR3 length: 15 residues. The J segment lost 0 bases and the V segment lost 5 bases, leaving 5 bases of the junction unmatched. Germline CDR1 SNHLY, CDR2 FYNNEI. DNA for the CDR3: TGTGCCAGCAGTTCACTAGCGGGCAGCTCCTACGAGCAGTACTTC. It specifies CASSSLAGSSYEQYF.

The chain recombines TRBV30 with TRBJ2-6, with D unresolved. Per the germline V gene, CDR1 is GTSNPN and CDR2 is SVGIG (reference sequence). Deletions cut 0 bases from V and 0 bases from J, with 3 bases between. The CDR3 has 14 residues. As DNA, the CDR3 is TGTGCCTGGAGTGTTGGCTCTGGGGCCAACGTCCTGACTTTC. It is translated as CAWSVGSGANVLTF.

The gene calls are TRBV29-1 and TRBJ2-7; D call uncertain. This CDR3 comprises 12 residues. Trimming removed 4 bases at V and 6 bases at J, with 13 bases between. Germline-derived CDR1 and CDR2 are SQVTM and ANQGSEA. This chain's CDR3 is CSVVLSGFEQYF. The CDR3 nucleotides read TGCAGCGTTGTGTTATCGGGTTTCGAGCAGTACTTC.

The V gene is TRBV6-4, the J gene TRBJ2-1; the D is unclear. The CDR3 spans 15 residues. Germline values: CDR1 MRHNA, CDR2 SNTAGT. The ends were cut back, 3 bases at V and 0 bases at J, with 9 bases in the middle. The CDR3 spells CASSERLSSYNEQFF. DNA of the CDR3: TGTGCCAGCAGTGAGCGGTTAAGCTCCTACAATGAGCAGTTCTTC.

The CDR3: CASSPFSANTGELFF. The CDR3 DNA is TGTGCCAGCAGTCCCTTTAGTGCGAACACCGGGGAGCTGTTTTTT. This chain connects TRBV7-9 to TRBJ2-2, with D unclear. Germline assignment: CDR1 SEHNR and CDR2 FQNEAQ (reference sequence). The ends were cut back, 6 bases at V and 0 bases at J, with 11 bases in the middle. This CDR3 has 15 amino acids.

The chain carries TRBV30 and TRBJ1-3; TRBD1 might be the D (5 bases). The V end was cut by 2 bases, the J end by 3 bases, with 8 bases between. This CDR3 has 13 amino acids. Germline-derived CDR1 and CDR2 are GTSNPN and SVGIG (reference sequence). CDR3 sequence (DNA): TGTGCCTGGAGTTGGCAGGGTGGAAACACCATATATTTT. Translating it yields CAWSWQGGNTIYF.

This chain links TRBV7-2 with TRBJ2-7, with a weak D call TRBD2 (5 bases). V was shortened by 7 bases and J by 2 bases, with 12 bases between the two germline ends. Germline-derived CDR1 and CDR2 are SGHTA and FQGNSA. There are 13 residues in the CDR3. The CDR3 region has the DNA TGTGCCAGCAACGAGGGCCCAGCCTACGAGCAGTACTTC. It codes for CASNEGPAYEQYF.

In its sample, this clone was seen once. V usage is TRBV7-9 and J usage is TRBJ2-7, with 9 positions matching TRBD2. Per germline, CDR1 SEHNR and CDR2 FQNEAQ (reference sequence). The CDR3 is 15 amino acids. The V and J ends lost 5 bases and 3 bases, in that order; junction bases with no gene match: 8. The CDR3 nucleotides read TGTGCCAGCAGCCTGCGGGAGGGCCTCCACTACGAGCAGTACTTC. It yields the protein CASSLREGLHYEQYF.

The J gene is TRBJ1-4, the V gene TRBV5-1; TRBD1 is a possible D gene (5 bases). The CDR3 sequence is 17 residues long. In germline, CDR1 is SGHRS, CDR2 YFSETQ. V lost 0 bases, J lost 5 bases, and 17 bases lay in between. DNA for the CDR3: TGCGCCAGCAGCTTGGAAAATCCAGGGTGGGGGAATGAAAAACTGTTTTTT. This sequence encodes CASSLENPGWGNEKLFF.

A single count supports this clone. V and J are TRBV6-5 and TRBJ1-1; possibly TRBD1 for D (5 bases). V lost 2 bases, J lost 1 base, and 11 bases lay in between. This CDR3 spans 15 amino acids. Looked up from germline, CDR1 is MNHEY and CDR2 is SVGAGI. CDR3: CASSYRSGGNTEAFF. In nucleotides, the CDR3 is TGTGCCAGCAGTTACCGATCTGGGGGGAACACTGAAGCTTTCTTT.

Here the CDR3 DNA reads TGTGCCAGCAGCGACCCGGACAGGGCCTACGAGCAGTACTTC. It yields the protein CASSDPDRAYEQYF. The V call is TRBV9, the J call TRBJ2-7, with 8 positions matching TRBD1. The length of the CDR3 is 14 residues. V dropped 3 bases and J dropped 2; count of bases not matched to a gene: 4. Germline lookup yields CDR1 SGDLS and CDR2 YYNGEE.

The V gene is TRBV18, the J gene TRBJ1-2; TRBD1 agrees at 9 bases. The CDR3 extends over 15 amino acids. Unmatched junction bases numbered 3, after V lost 0 bases and J lost 4 bases. Germline V gives CDR1 KGHSH, CDR2 LQKENI. CDR3: CASSPPDRGVYGYTF. In nucleotides, the CDR3 is TGTGCCAGCTCACCACCGGACAGGGGCGTCTATGGCTACACCTTC.